The clone carrying this T cell receptor (beta chain) was seen at least ten times. Antigen unknown. Multiplex PCR with BIOMED2 TRB-A/B primer pools amplified TRB rearrangements. MiXCR, run by TCRdb on the multiplex PCR reads, gives a single entry per CDR3 protein. The sample records about 17,000 distinct CDR3 sequences, roughly 28% being singletons. This specimen belongs to a study of T and B cells in COVID-19 patients. Each TRB amplification used roughly 220-550 ng of genomic DNA from blood. Study results and caveats: Patients with COVID-19 reportedly showed strongly skewed T cell receptor beta variable and joining gene usage.

The origin of this receptor is a human donor who had recovered from COVID-19. Source material: blood.

The CDR3 loop is CASRYGQGANTGELFF. The CDR3 region has the DNA TGTGCCAGCAGATACGGACAGGGGGCGAACACCGGGGAGCTGTTTTTT. The rearrangement uses TRBV5-6 and TRBJ2-2; TRBD1 aligns across 10 bases. Germline assignment: CDR1 SGHDT and CDR2 YYEEEE. The CDR3 sequence is 16 residues long. V was pared by 5 bases and J by 0 bases, with 4 bases of the junction left unmatched.